The text below deals with one TCR beta chain. Relative to the germline gene, one junction end is altered; a read error may explain this. The sample originates from a study of blood T cell repertoires in COVID-19. Across the study: Sources were T cells, B-cell-depleted T cells, or PBMCs; the material itself was cDNA or gDNA.

Profiled with immunoSEQ multiplex PCR; TCRdb holds only in-frame clones, not every one. The profile shows fewer than 50,000 clones, 87% of them singletons. Germline CDR1 SNHLY, CDR2 FYNNEI. The CDR3 is 11 amino acids. Seattle patients were enrolled while actively infected and followed longitudinally. The chain employs TRBV2 and TRBJ1-1; the D gene is possibly TRBD1 (5 bases). Sequenced input: peripheral blood. The clonotype comes from a man in his fifties or sixties with COVID-19, enrolled during active disease. The CDR3: CASSRGSDAFF. The CDR3 DNA sequence: TGTGCCAGCAGTAGGGGCTCTGACGCTTTCTTT.